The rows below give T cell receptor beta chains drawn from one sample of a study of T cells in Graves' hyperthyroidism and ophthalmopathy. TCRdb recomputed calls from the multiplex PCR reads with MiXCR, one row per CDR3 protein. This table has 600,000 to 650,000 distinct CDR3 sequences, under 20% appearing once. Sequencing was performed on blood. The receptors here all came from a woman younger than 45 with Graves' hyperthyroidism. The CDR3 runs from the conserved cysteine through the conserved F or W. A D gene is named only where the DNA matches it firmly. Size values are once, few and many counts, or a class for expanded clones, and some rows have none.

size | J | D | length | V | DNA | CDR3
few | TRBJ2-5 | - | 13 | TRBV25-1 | TGTGCCAGCATGGAGGGGCTGAGAGAGACCCAGTACTTC | CASMEGLRETQYF
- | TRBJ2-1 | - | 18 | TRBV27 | TGTGCCAGCAGTTCCGGGTTAATGGCGTGGGGAGTCGCCAATGAGCAGTTCTTC | CASSSGLMAWGVANEQFF
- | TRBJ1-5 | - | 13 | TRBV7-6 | TGTGCCAGCAGCTTAGGTGCGTTTCAGCCCCAGCATTTT | CASSLGAFQPQHF
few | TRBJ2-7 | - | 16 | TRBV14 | TGTGCCAGCAGCCAAGGAAGGGTCGCTAACTCCTACGAGCAGTACTTC | CASSQGRVANSYEQYF
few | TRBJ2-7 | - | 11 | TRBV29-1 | TGCAGCGCCCCGGAGGGAAACGAGCAGTACTTC | CSAPEGNEQYF
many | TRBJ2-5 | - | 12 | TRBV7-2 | TGTGCCAGCAGCTTAGCATACGAGACCCAGTACTTC | CASSLAYETQYF
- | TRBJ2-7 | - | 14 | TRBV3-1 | TGTGCCAGCAGCCAAGACCCGGTCGGCAACGAGCAGTACTTC | CASSQDPVGNEQYF
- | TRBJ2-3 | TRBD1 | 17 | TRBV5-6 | TGTGCCAGCAACTTGGTTCGAGGGACAGGGGGCGCAGATACGCAGTATTTT | CASNLVRGTGGADTQYF
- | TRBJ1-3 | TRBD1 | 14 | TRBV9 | TGTGCCAGCAGCGCGACAGGGCGCGGAAACACCATATATTTT | CASSATGRGNTIYF
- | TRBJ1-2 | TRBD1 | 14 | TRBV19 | TGTGCCAGTAGTGTGAGGGACAGAGGATATGGCTACACCTTC | CASSVRDRGYGYTF
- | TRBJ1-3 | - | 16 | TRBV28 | TGTGCCAGCAGTTCCACGCGACGGACAGCTGGAAACACCATATATTTT | CASSSTRRTAGNTIYF
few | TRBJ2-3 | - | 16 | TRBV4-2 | TGTGCCAGCAGCCAAGAGAGGGGGGGTATCGCAGATACGCAGTATTTT | CASSQERGGIADTQYF
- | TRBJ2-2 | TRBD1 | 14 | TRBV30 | TGTGCCTGGGGGCGACAGGGGGCTGTCGGGGAGCTGTTTTTT | CAWGRQGAVGELFF
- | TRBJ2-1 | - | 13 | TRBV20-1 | TGCAGTGCTAGAGAAAGTCGGTACAATGAGCAGTTCTTC | CSARESRYNEQFF
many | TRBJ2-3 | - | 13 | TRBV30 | TGTGCCTGGAGTCTAGGGGCCACAGATACGCAGTATTTT | CAWSLGATDTQYF
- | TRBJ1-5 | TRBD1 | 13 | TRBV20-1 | TGCAGTGCTACGAGGGACAGGGGTCGGCCCCAGCATTTT | CSATRDRGRPQHF
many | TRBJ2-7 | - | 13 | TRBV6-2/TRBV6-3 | TGTGCCAGCAGTTACGGGCTACTCTACGAGCAGTACTTC | CASSYGLLYEQYF
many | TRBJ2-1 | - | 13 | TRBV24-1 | TGTGCCATCGAAACGGACTATGGGAATGAGCAGTTCTTC | CAIETDYGNEQFF
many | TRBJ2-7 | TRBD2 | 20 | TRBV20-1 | TGCAGTGCTAGTCCCATCTCCGGACTAGCGGGAGGGCCCGCCTTCGGCGAGCAGTACTTC | CSASPISGLAGGPAFGEQYF